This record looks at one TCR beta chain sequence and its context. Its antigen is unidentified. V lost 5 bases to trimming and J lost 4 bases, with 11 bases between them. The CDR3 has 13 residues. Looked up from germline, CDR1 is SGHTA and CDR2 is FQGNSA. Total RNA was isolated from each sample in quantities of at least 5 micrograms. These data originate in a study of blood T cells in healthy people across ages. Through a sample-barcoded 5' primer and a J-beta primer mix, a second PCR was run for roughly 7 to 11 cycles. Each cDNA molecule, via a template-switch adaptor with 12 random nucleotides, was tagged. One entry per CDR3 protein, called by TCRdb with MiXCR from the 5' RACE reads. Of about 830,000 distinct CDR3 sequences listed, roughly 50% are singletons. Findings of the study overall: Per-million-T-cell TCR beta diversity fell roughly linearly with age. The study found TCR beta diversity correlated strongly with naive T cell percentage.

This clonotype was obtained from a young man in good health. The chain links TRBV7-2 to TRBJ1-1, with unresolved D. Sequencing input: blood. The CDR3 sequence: CASSPPRPTEAFF. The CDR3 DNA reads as TGTGCCAGCAGCCCCCCGAGGCCCACTGAAGCTTTCTTT. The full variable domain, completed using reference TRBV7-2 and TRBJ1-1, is GAGVSQSPSNKVTEKGKDVELRCDPISGHTALYWYRQSLGQGLEFLIYFQGNSAPDKSGLPSDRFSAERTGGSVSTLTIQRTQQEDSAVYLCASSPPRPTEAFFGQGTRLTVV.